These 6 T cell receptor beta chains were sequenced from one sample in a study of T cells in Graves' hyperthyroidism and ophthalmopathy. Regions amplified from RNA transcripts were the TCR beta CDR3 regions. In the first-round RT-PCR of the TCR CDR3, the HTBI primer set was used. Via MiXCR, TCRdb re-called the multiplex PCR reads, giving one row per CDR3 protein. Altogether about 400,000 distinct CDR3 sequences are present, around an eighth being singletons, with the ten largest covering around 27%. Sample: blood. The receptors were gathered from a man between 50 and 59 years old with Graves' ophthalmopathy.

This clonotype was seen more than once but under ten times. This chain uses TRBV6-1 with TRBJ1-1; D possibly corresponds to TRBD1 (5 bases). CDR1 MNHNS and CDR2 SASEGT come from the germline V gene. This CDR3 spans 11 amino acids. Trimming shortened V by 7 bases and J by 6 bases, and 9 bases separated the two germline ends. The CDR3 sequence is CASIRVAEAFF. The CDR3 DNA follows: TGTGCCAGCATCAGGGTAGCTGAAGCTTTCTTT.

This clonotype was found many times. The gene calls are TRBV28 and TRBJ1-2, with D perhaps matching TRBD1 (6 bases). Trimming removed 5 bases from V and 6 bases from J, with 10 bases in between. The CDR3 has 12 amino acids. The germline V gene encodes CDR1 MDHEN and CDR2 SYDVKM. CDR3 nucleotide sequence: TGTGCCAGCAGTGAACAGGGCCATGGCTACACCTTC. Translating it yields CASSEQGHGYTF.

There are many counts of this clonotype. The chain combines TRBV20-1 with TRBJ1-3, with unresolved D. The CDR3 has 11 residues. The germline V gene has CDR1 DFQATT and CDR2 SNEGSKA (reference sequence). The germline V and J ends were trimmed by 1 base and 7 bases, with 5 bases remaining between them. The DNA of the CDR3 is TGCAGTGCTAGAGTGGGGAACACCATATATTTT. This translates into CSARVGNTIYF.

This clonotype occurred many times. The gene calls are TRBV28 and TRBJ1-1, with D possibly matching TRBD1 (5 bases). Trimming left V 7 bases short and J 6 bases short, with 24 bases between. The germline gives CDR1 MDHEN, CDR2 SYDVKM. This CDR3 is built from 16 residues. The CDR3 spells CASNVNRQRPSAEAFF. The CDR3 nucleotides are TGTGCCAGCAACGTGAATCGACAGCGCCCTTCCGCTGAAGCTTTCTTT.

This clonotype was counted ten times or more. CDR3 sequence: CASSLDLRTSSYNEQFF. In DNA, the CDR3 is TGTGCCAGCAGCTTAGATTTACGGACTAGCTCATACAATGAGCAGTTCTTC. The genes are TRBV7-2 and TRBJ2-1; 8 bases line up with TRBD2. CDR3 size: 17 residues. The V segment lost 1 base and the J segment 4 bases; nucleotides outside the gene matches: 9. Germline loops: CDR1 SGHTA, CDR2 FQGNSA.

The sample holds many counts of this clonotype. J is TRBJ1-1 and V is TRBV4-1, with D maybe TRBD1 (5 bases). The CDR3 covers 15 residues. Trimming removed 2 bases at V and 2 bases at J, with 12 bases between. Germline loops: CDR1 MGHRA, CDR2 YSYEKL. CDR3 in DNA: TGCGCCAGCAGCCAAACCTCAGGGTTCAACACTGAAGCTTTCTTT. Its protein product is CASSQTSGFNTEAFF.